These 14 T cell receptor beta chains originate from one sample sequenced in a study of T-cell reconstitution after alpha-beta-depleted transplantation in children. For TCRbeta, the library was prepared with unique molecular identifiers. TCRdb re-called the PCR reads with MiXCR, one entry per CDR3 protein. The sample carries hundreds of thousands of distinct CDR3 sequences, about 17% recorded once. Specimen: PBMCs from the stem cell graft donor, collected from the stem cell graft. The origin of the receptors is a human donor who donated a stem cell graft to a child with acute lymphoblastic leukemia.

This clonotype was picked up one time. The rearrangement joins TRBV7-9 to TRBJ2-4; D ambiguous. V lost 3 bases and J 0 bases, leaving 15 bases between the germline ends. Germline CDR1 is SEHNR and CDR2 is FQNEAQ (reference sequence). There are 17 residues in the CDR3. CDR3 in amino acids: CASSFSRVVEAKNIQYF. CDR3 in DNA: TGTGCCAGCAGCTTTTCAAGGGTAGTGGAAGCCAAAAACATTCAGTACTTC.

This chain connects TRBV5-1 to TRBJ1-2; 7 nucleotides align to TRBD1. Germline assignment: CDR1 SGHRS and CDR2 YFSETQ. CDR3 length equals 15 residues. The V segment lost 4 bases and the J segment 2 bases; nucleotides outside the gene matches: 8. This CDR3 reads CASSGGQVKNYGYTF. The CDR3 DNA reads TGCGCCAGCAGCGGCGGACAGGTCAAAAACTATGGCTACACCTTC.

V gene TRBV11-1 combines with J gene TRBJ2-1, with D possibly being TRBD2 (6 bases). Trimming took 5 bases from V and 4 from J, leaving 24 bases between them. The CDR3 spans 18 residues. Germline assignment: CDR1 SGHAT and CDR2 FQDESV (reference sequence). CDR3 residues: CASSTPGLPGKGYNEQFF. CDR3 in DNA: TGTGCCAGCAGCACCCCGGGACTCCCAGGGAAGGGATACAATGAGCAGTTCTTC.

Many counts were recorded for this clonotype. This chain uses TRBV12-3 or TRBV12-4 with TRBJ2-7, with 11 bases that match TRBD2. V was clipped by 6 bases and J by 7 bases; unmatched bases: 2. This CDR3 comprises 12 residues. CDR3 residues: CASRGTSGEQYF. In DNA form, the CDR3 reads TGTGCCAGCAGGGGGACTAGCGGAGAGCAGTACTTC.

This clonotype was seen only a few times. The CDR3 nucleotides read TGCGCCAGCAGCCCCGGACAGGTGAATTGGTACGAGCAGTACTTC. Translated, it gives CASSPGQVNWYEQYF. The V call is TRBV5-1, the J call TRBJ2-7; 7 nucleotides align to TRBD1. Germline CDR1 reads SGHRS; CDR2 reads YFSETQ. The CDR3 is 15 amino acids. V trimming: 4 bases; J trimming: 4 bases; junction bases outside the gene matches: 11.

The chain has TRBV5-1 and TRBJ2-7, with D possibly being TRBD1 (5 bases). Germline V gene lookup returns CDR1 SGHRS and CDR2 YFSETQ. The CDR3 runs 18 residues. Between the trimmed V and J ends, which lost 0 bases and 5 bases, there was a span of 24 bases. The DNA for the CDR3 is TGCGCCAGCAGCTTGGCCCTAAATGTTGCCGGGCCAGGGCACGAGCAGTACTTC. Its protein is CASSLALNVAGPGHEQYF.

In this sample, this clonotype turned up many times. The chain combines TRBV10-3 with TRBJ2-3; D is perhaps TRBD1 or TRBD2 (5 bases each). Germline loops: CDR1 ENHRY, CDR2 SYGVKD. Trimming left V 2 bases short and J 6 bases short, with 6 bases between. The CDR3 covers 12 residues. The CDR3 DNA reads as TGTGCCATCAGTGAGGGGACGGATACGCAGTATTTT. Its translation: CAISEGTDTQYF.

This clonotype was seen a handful of times. The V and J genes are TRBV18 and TRBJ2-7; D unresolved. Trimming removed 0 bases from V and 4 bases from J, with 10 bases in between. CDR1 and CDR2 (germline): KGHSH, LQKENI. The CDR3 has 14 residues. This CDR3 reads CASSPPSLQYEQYF. In DNA form, the CDR3 reads TGTGCCAGCTCACCACCGAGTCTACAGTACGAGCAGTACTTC.

The rearrangement uses TRBV7-8 and TRBJ1-2; 7 positions agree with TRBD1. The germline V gene has CDR1 SGHVS and CDR2 FQNEAQ. This CDR3 spans 16 amino acids. Unmatched junction bases numbered 13, after V lost 5 bases and J lost 4 bases. The CDR3 nucleotides read TGTGCCAGCAGCCCCGGGGCAGGGGGACTTCCCTATGGCTACACCTTC. This translates into CASSPGAGGLPYGYTF.

This clonotype has only a few counts. V usage is TRBV6-4 and J usage is TRBJ2-3; D is possibly TRBD2 (6 bases). Trimming removed 8 bases at V and 2 bases at J, with 14 bases between. CDR1 and CDR2 (germline): MRHNA, SNTAGT. The CDR3 consists of 14 residues. The CDR3 sequence: CASASGGTTDTQYF. CDR3 bases: TGTGCCAGCGCCTCCGGGGGAACCACAGATACGCAGTATTTT.

This clonotype has a handful of counts. The chain couples TRBV5-8 to TRBJ2-4; D is undetermined. V dropped 4 bases and J dropped 0 bases, with 14 bases sitting between them. The CDR3 sequence is 16 residues long. The germline gives CDR1 SGHTS, CDR2 YDEGEE. CDR3 in amino acids: CASSLPVTLAKNIQYF. The CDR3 DNA sequence: TGTGCCAGCAGCCTACCAGTAACCTTAGCCAAAAACATTCAGTACTTC.

This clonotype was counted a few times. The chain has TRBV12-3 or TRBV12-4 and TRBJ2-5; 8 nucleotides match TRBD2. V lost 1 base, J lost 1 base, and 5 bases stayed unmatched. The CDR3 spans 16 residues. The CDR3 reads CASSLEALAVQETQYF. The CDR3, as DNA: TGTGCCAGCAGTTTAGAGGCACTAGCGGTCCAAGAGACCCAGTACTTC.

The chain recombines TRBV20-1 with TRBJ1-1; maybe TRBD1 (6 bases). Germline lookup yields CDR1 DFQATT and CDR2 SNEGSKA (reference sequence). The V end was cut by 0 bases, the J end by 11 bases, with 16 bases between. The CDR3 has 13 amino acids. CDR3 bases: TGCAGTGCTAGAGATGGGCAGGGGTTGTGGGCTTTCTTT. It translates to CSARDGQGLWAFF.

J is TRBJ1-2 and V is TRBV29-1, with D maybe TRBD1 (6 bases). Trimming took 6 bases from V and 4 from J, leaving 18 bases between them. The germline V gene has CDR1 SQVTM and CDR2 ANQGSEA. The CDR3 runs 14 residues. This chain's CDR3 is CSVRTDRPPYGYTF. The CDR3 DNA follows: TGCAGCGTCCGAACTGACAGGCCGCCCTATGGCTACACCTTC.